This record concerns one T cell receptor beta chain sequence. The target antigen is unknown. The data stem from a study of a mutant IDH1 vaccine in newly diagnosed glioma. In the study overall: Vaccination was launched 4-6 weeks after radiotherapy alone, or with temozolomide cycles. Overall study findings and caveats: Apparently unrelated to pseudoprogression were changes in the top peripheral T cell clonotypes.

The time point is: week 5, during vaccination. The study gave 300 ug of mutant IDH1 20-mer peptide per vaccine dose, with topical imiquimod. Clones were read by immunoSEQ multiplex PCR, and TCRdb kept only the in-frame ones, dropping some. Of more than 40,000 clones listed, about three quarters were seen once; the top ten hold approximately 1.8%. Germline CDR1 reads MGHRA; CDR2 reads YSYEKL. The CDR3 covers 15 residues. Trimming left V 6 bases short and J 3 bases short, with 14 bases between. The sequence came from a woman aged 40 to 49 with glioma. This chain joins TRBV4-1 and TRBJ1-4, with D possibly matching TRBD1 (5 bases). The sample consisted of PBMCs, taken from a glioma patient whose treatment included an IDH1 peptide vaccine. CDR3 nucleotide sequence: TGCGCCAGCAGTTACGCAGGGTCCCCTAATGAAAAACTGTTTTTT. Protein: CASSYAGSPNEKLFF.